This T cell receptor (beta chain) emerged from a study of blood T cell repertoires in COVID-19. About the research overall: Acute and convalescent COVID-19 samples came from the United States, Italy and Spain. From T cells, B-cell-depleted T cells, or PBMCs came the material, which was cDNA or gDNA.

Per germline, CDR1 SGHTA and CDR2 FQGNSA. The CDR3 runs 12 residues. V was pared by 5 bases and J by 12 bases, with 17 bases between. The authors' processing: By means of reference gene primer amplification, nucleated cell counts were estimated. TCRdb keeps only in-frame clones here, not all; method: immunoSEQ multiplex PCR. From that table come the V and J calls and clone size; the DNA was used to work out D and trimming. There are about 140,000 clones in the sample; more than 75% occur only once, and about 4.1% lies in the top ten. This rearrangement joins TRBV7-2 to TRBJ2-7; D possibly corresponds to TRBD1 (6 bases). Sequencing was carried out using peripheral blood. The TCR sequence derives from a middle-aged woman with acute or convalescent COVID-19. CDR3: CASSQRDTRVYF. The CDR3 DNA sequence: TGTGCCAGCAGCCAACGGGACACCAGGGTGTACTTC.